What follows are 27 T cell receptor beta chains derived from one specimen sequenced in a study of shared clonotypes between healthy human individuals. The naive CD8 fraction comprised CD45RO-negative cells positively selected for CCR7 and excluded terminally differentiated effector memory CD45RA+ cells. Profiling relied on immunoSEQ multiplex PCR, and the TCRdb table lists in-frame clones only, not all of them. The sample consists of 800,000 to 950,000 clones, approximately 97% of them appearing once. The sample comprised naive CD8+ T cells sorted from blood. These receptors were taken from a man under 40 in good health.

The CDR3 region has the DNA TGTGCCAGCAGCTTAGTTGAGACAGGGTCGATCGAGCAGTACTTC. This sequence encodes CASSLVETGSIEQYF. The chain joins TRBV13 to TRBJ2-7, with 7 bases aligning to TRBD1. This CDR3 spans 15 amino acids. CDR1 is PRHDT, CDR2 FYEKMQ, per germline (reference sequence). The ends lost 1 base at V and 6 bases at J; junction bases unmatched: 9.

J is TRBJ2-5 and V is TRBV5-1; 10 nucleotides agree with TRBD1. Germline V gives CDR1 SGHRS, CDR2 YFSETQ. The CDR3 has 15 amino acids. Trimming took 6 bases from V and 5 from J; bases not matched to a gene: 10. The CDR3 DNA follows: TGCGCCAGCAATTTATGGGACAGGGGAGAGGAGACCCAGTACTTC. Its translation is CASNLWDRGEETQYF.

This chain uses TRBV5-1 with TRBJ2-5, with a tentative D call TRBD1 (5 bases). The CDR3 is made up of 16 amino acids. Trimming took off 2 bases at V and 1 base at J, with 15 bases between the two ends. Germline lookup yields CDR1 SGHRS and CDR2 YFSETQ. CDR3 protein: CASSFRYRGIQETQYF. CDR3 bases: TGCGCCAGCAGCTTTAGGTATAGGGGTATCCAAGAGACCCAGTACTTC.

This clone was observed once. This chain joins TRBV9 and TRBJ1-2; 8 bases match TRBD1. CDR3 length equals 14 residues. The ends lost 4 bases at V and 6 bases at J; junction bases unmatched: 8. Germline values: CDR1 SGDLS, CDR2 YYNGEE. CDR3 in DNA: TGTGCCAGCAGCACTGGGACAGGCCAGCATGGCTACACCTTC. Amino acid sequence: CASSTGTGQHGYTF.

The chain links TRBV7-2 to TRBJ1-1; 7 bases line up with TRBD1. This CDR3 region has 15 residues. The germline CDR1 and CDR2 sequences are SGHTA and FQGNSA. After removal of 4 bases from V and 2 bases from J, the junction contained 7 bases not matched to a gene. The CDR3 bases are TGTGCCAGCAGCTCCCAGGGGGGGGTCAACACTGAAGCTTTCTTT. It codes for CASSSQGGVNTEAFF.

The chain combines TRBV7-9 with TRBJ2-5, with 10 bases identical to TRBD2. The V gene end was trimmed by 0 bases and the J gene end by 4 bases; junction bases not matched to a gene: 2. CDR1 and CDR2 from the germline V gene are SEHNR and FQNEAQ (reference sequence). The CDR3 length is 15 residues. The CDR3 sequence: CASSLAQREGETQYF. The CDR3 coding sequence is TGTGCCAGCAGCTTAGCCCAGCGGGAGGGAGAGACCCAGTACTTC. Full variable domain (missing parts from reference TRBV7-9 and TRBJ2-5): DTGVSQNPRHKITKRGQNVTFRCDPISEHNRLYWYRQTLGQGPEFLTYFQNEAQLEKSRLLSDRFSAERPKGSFSTLEIQRTEQGDSAMYLCASSLAQREGETQYFGPGTRLLVL.

The chain couples TRBV10-1 to TRBJ2-1; D is perhaps TRBD1 (6 bases). The CDR3 has 12 residues. Germline CDR1 reads WNHNN; CDR2 reads SYGVQD (reference sequence). Trimming pared 3 bases from V and 6 bases from J, leaving 6 bases between. The CDR3 region is CASSEGGNEQFF. DNA of the CDR3: TGCGCCAGCAGTGAAGGGGGCAATGAGCAGTTCTTC.

The V gene is TRBV5-4, the J gene TRBJ2-5; D may be TRBD1 (6 bases). Germline V gene lookup returns CDR1 SGHNT and CDR2 YYREEE (reference sequence). The CDR3 spans 17 residues. V lost 0 bases to trimming and J lost 5 bases, with 20 bases between them. The CDR3 reads CASSLGPEGVLRETQYF. The DNA for the CDR3 is TGTGCCAGCAGCTTGGGGCCTGAGGGGGTATTACGGGAGACCCAGTACTTC. The full variable domain, completed using reference TRBV5-4 and TRBJ2-5, is ETGVTQSPTHLIKTRGQQVTLRCSSQSGHNTVSWYQQALGQGPQFIFQYYREEENGRGNFPPRFSGLQFPNYSSELNVNALELDDSALYLCASSLGPEGVLRETQYFGPGTRLLVL.

This clone was detected once. The genes are TRBV4-1 and TRBJ2-1; a weak D match, TRBD2 (5 bases). The V gene's germline CDR1 is MGHRA and CDR2 YSYEKL. Trimming stripped 4 bases from V and 4 bases from J, with 20 bases between. This CDR3 region has 17 residues. This chain's CDR3 is CASSLKVRASFYNEQFF. The CDR3 nucleotides read TGCGCCAGCAGCCTTAAAGTGAGGGCGAGCTTTTACAATGAGCAGTTCTTC.

In DNA form, the CDR3 reads TGCAGCGTTGGAGGGGAGCGGGACAAGTCCTACAATGAGCAGTTCTTC. As protein: CSVGGERDKSYNEQFF. The genes are TRBV29-1 and TRBJ2-1; tentatively, D is TRBD2 (7 bases). The CDR3 is 16 residues long. V was pared by 4 bases and J by 1 base, with 17 bases between. Germline lookup yields CDR1 SQVTM and CDR2 ANQGSEA.

This clone occurred once. The CDR3 protein is CASSYGAGGTEAFF. CDR3 DNA sequence: TGTGCCAGCAGTTACGGGGCAGGGGGTACTGAAGCTTTCTTT. The chain couples TRBV6-5 to TRBJ1-1; 7 nucleotides align to TRBD1. V trimming: 2 bases; J trimming: 5 bases; junction bases outside the gene matches: 5. CDR3 length: 14 residues. Germline CDR1 MNHEY, CDR2 SVGAGI.

CDR3 residues: CASSREPGIEGYTF. CDR3 DNA: TGTGCCAGCAGCCGCGAACCAGGGATCGAAGGCTACACCTTC. The gene calls are TRBV7-6 and TRBJ1-2; tentative D call: TRBD1 (5 bases). The CDR3 totals 14 residues. V dropped 5 bases and J dropped 8 bases, with 18 bases sitting between them. CDR1 and CDR2 (germline): SGHVS, FNYEAQ.

V and J are TRBV28 and TRBJ1-1; TRBD1 agrees at 9 bases. J gave up 1 base and V 8 bases, and 5 bases lay outside the gene matches. Per the germline V gene, CDR1 is MDHEN and CDR2 is SYDVKM. The CDR3 contains 14 residues. The CDR3 here is CASRYRGQNTEAFF. For the CDR3, the DNA is TGTGCCAGCCGCTACAGGGGGCAGAACACTGAAGCTTTCTTT.

This chain links TRBV7-9 with TRBJ2-4; no clear D gene. The V end was cut by 6 bases, the J end by 0 bases, with 12 bases between. CDR1 is SEHNR and CDR2 is FQNEAQ in the germline V gene (reference sequence). The CDR3 sequence is 15 residues long. For the CDR3, the DNA is TGTGCCAGCAGTACCTCCCCTTTAGCCAAAAACATTCAGTACTTC. Its protein is CASSTSPLAKNIQYF.

The chain employs TRBV4-1 and TRBJ1-5; the D gene is possibly TRBD1 (5 bases). Looked up from germline, CDR1 is MGHRA and CDR2 is YSYEKL. V lost 0 bases to trimming and J lost 7 bases, with 13 bases between them. The CDR3 contains 15 residues. The CDR3 DNA reads TGCGCCAGCAGCCAAGATCAGGGCAACGGACAGCCCCAGCATTTT. This translates into CASSQDQGNGQPQHF.

The chain links TRBV15 to TRBJ1-2; D uncertain. Germline CDR1 and CDR2: LNHNV and YYDKDF (reference sequence). V gave up 3 bases and J gave up 2 bases, with 16 bases separating them. This CDR3 region has 16 residues. Here the CDR3 reads CATSRGIGPTNYGYTF. The CDR3 bases are TGTGCCACCAGCAGGGGGATCGGGCCAACAAACTATGGCTACACCTTC.

V usage is TRBV2 and J usage is TRBJ2-3, with D hard to call. This CDR3 region has 12 residues. Germline V CDR1 and CDR2: SNHLY, FYNNEI. The V end lost 6 bases, the J end lost 6 bases, and 10 bases lay between the germline ends. The CDR3 sequence: CASSEDGDTQYF. CDR3 DNA sequence: TGTGCCAGCAGCGAGGATGGGGATACGCAGTATTTT.

The gene calls are TRBV19 and TRBJ1-1; D not certain. This CDR3 region has 14 residues. The germline V gene encodes CDR1 LNHDA and CDR2 SQIVND (reference sequence). The V and J ends lost 5 bases and 0 bases respectively, with 10 bases between them. The CDR3 loop reads CASSPGNMNTEAFF. In DNA, the CDR3 is TGTGCCAGTAGTCCCGGGAATATGAACACTGAAGCTTTCTTT. The full variable domain, in which reference TRBV19 and TRBJ1-1 provide the parts outside the CDR3, is DGGITQSPKYLFRKEGQNVTLSCEQNLNHDAMYWYRQDPGQGLRLIYYSQIVNDFQKGDIAEGYSVSREKKESFPLTVTSAQKNPTAFYLCASSPGNMNTEAFFGQGTRLTVV.

The chain couples TRBV18 to TRBJ2-5, with D unclear. Germline CDR1 is KGHSH and CDR2 is LQKENI. CDR3 length: 13 residues. V lost 10 bases to trimming and J lost 1 base, with 13 bases between them. CDR3 in amino acids: CATDAALQETQYF. Here the CDR3 DNA reads TGTGCCACCGATGCAGCACTCCAAGAGACCCAGTACTTC.

This chain connects TRBV6-6 to TRBJ1-2; no definite D call. Trimming removed 8 bases at V and 4 bases at J, with 14 bases between. The CDR3 extends over 13 amino acids. Germline CDR1 is MNHNY and CDR2 is SVGAGI (reference sequence). The CDR3: CASSPGAVYGYTF. The CDR3 DNA follows: TGTGCCAGCTCCCCAGGAGCCGTCTATGGCTACACCTTC.

The chain couples TRBV6-5 to TRBJ2-7; D is unresolved. The CDR3 contains 13 residues. V lost 0 bases to trimming and J lost 7 bases, with 10 bases between them. Germline values: CDR1 MNHEY, CDR2 SVGAGI. DNA of the CDR3: TGTGCCAGCAGTTACTCCTACGGTGGGGAGCAGTACTTC. Protein product: CASSYSYGGEQYF.

The V gene is TRBV9, the J gene TRBJ2-1; 8 positions match TRBD2. The germline CDR1 and CDR2 sequences are SGDLS and YYNGEE. The length of the CDR3 is 16 residues. V gave up 3 bases and J gave up 1 base; unmatched junction bases: 6. CDR3 DNA: TGTGCCAGCAGCGGATTAGCGGGAAGGTCCTACAATGAGCAGTTCTTC. Translated, it gives CASSGLAGRSYNEQFF.

The gene calls are TRBV28 and TRBJ1-1; tentatively, D is TRBD1 (6 bases). Per the germline V gene, CDR1 is MDHEN and CDR2 is SYDVKM. V was pared by 1 base and J by 5 bases, with 14 bases between. CDR3 length: 15 amino acids. The CDR3 here is CASSLFGGARTEAFF. CDR3 bases: TGTGCCAGCAGTTTATTTGGGGGCGCTAGAACTGAAGCTTTCTTT. The entire variable domain, with the rest obtained from reference TRBV28 and TRBJ1-1, is as follows: DVKVTQSSRYLVKRTGEKVFLECVQDMDHENMFWYRQDPGLGLRLIYFSYDVKMKEKGDIPEGYSVSREKKERFSLILESASTNQTSMYLCASSLFGGARTEAFFGQGTRLTVV.

J is TRBJ2-7 and V is TRBV30; a possible D gene is TRBD2 (6 bases). V lost 0 bases and J lost 2, with 14 bases in between. CDR1 and CDR2 (germline): GTSNPN, SVGIG (reference sequence). CDR3 length equals 15 residues. DNA of the CDR3: TGTGCCTGGAGTGTAAGTATTAGCGGACCCTACGAGCAGTACTTC. It yields the protein CAWSVSISGPYEQYF.

The CDR3 is CASSLATGDTEAFF. CDR3 bases: TGTGCCAGCAGCCTTGCCACAGGGGACACTGAAGCTTTCTTT. The chain joins TRBV7-8 to TRBJ1-1, with 7 bases fitting TRBD1. This CDR3 region has 14 residues. Germline loops: CDR1 SGHVS, CDR2 FQNEAQ. J gave up 3 bases and V 5 bases, and 6 bases lay outside the gene matches.

The chain combines TRBV7-6 with TRBJ2-7; 7 nucleotides match TRBD1. Germline CDR1 is SGHVS and CDR2 is FNYEAQ. J lost 0 bases, V lost 2 bases, and 19 bases had no gene match. The CDR3 length is 20 residues. The CDR3 sequence is CASSLYPPSSGQVLSYEQYF. The CDR3 DNA reads as TGTGCCAGCAGCTTATACCCACCCTCTTCTGGACAGGTACTCTCCTACGAGCAGTACTTC.

This chain uses TRBV11-2 with TRBJ2-3; possibly TRBD2 for D (7 bases). This CDR3 is 14 amino acids long. Trimming left V 5 bases short and J 8 bases short, with 17 bases between. Germline loops: CDR1 SGHAT, CDR2 FQNNGV. The CDR3 region is CASSIMEGGVTQYF. CDR3 sequence (DNA): TGTGCCAGCAGCATTATGGAAGGGGGGGTTACGCAGTATTTT.